This is a list of T cell receptor beta chains from one sample in a study of T cells after yellow fever vaccination. TCRdb reprocessed the 5' RACE reads via MiXCR and lists one record per CDR3 protein. The repertoire holds 120,000 or so distinct CDR3 sequences, roughly 8.2% seen once, with almost 40% in the top ten. This specimen was CD8+ T cells sorted from PBMCs, taken on the day of the yellow fever booster vaccination. These receptors were taken from a man younger than 30 who received the YFV17D yellow fever vaccine. CDR3s include the opening cysteine and the closing phenylalanine or tryptophan. D genes are given only for firm matches. Some rows have no size entry. The others give once, few or many, or a class for an expanded clone.

size	J	V	D	DNA	CDR3
few	TRBJ1-1	TRBV10-2	NA	TGCGCCAGCAGTGAGTCGAGAGGGCGGGAAAACACTGAAGCTTTCTTT	CASSESRGRENTEAFF
few	TRBJ2-3	TRBV6-6	TRBD2	TGTGCCAGCAGTTACCCCTTGAGCGGGGGGAGCACAGATACGCAGTATTTT	CASSYPLSGGSTDTQYF
few	TRBJ1-6	TRBV7-9	NA	TGTGCCAGCAGTTCCCCTTCCTCCTATAATTCACCCCTCCACTTT	CASSSPSSYNSPLHF
few	TRBJ2-2	TRBV7-9	TRBD2	TGTGCCAGCAGACTAGGGACTAGCGTGACCGGGGAGCTGTTTTTT	CASRLGTSVTGELFF
NA	TRBJ1-1	TRBV4-1	TRBD1	TGCGCCAGCAGCCACTTTTCCAGGGGGTACACTGAAGCTTTCTTT	CASSHFSRGYTEAFF
few	TRBJ2-7	TRBV6-5	NA	TGTGCCAGCAGCCCCTCGTGGGGGGCCCAGGTGGGAGAGCAGTACTTC	CASSPSWGAQVGEQYF
NA	TRBJ1-1	TRBV7-9	NA	TGTGCCAGCAGCTTCGTTGGGGGCGCGGGAGGGGCTTTCTTT	CASSFVGGAGGAFF
NA	TRBJ1-2	TRBV25-1	TRBD1	TGTGCCACAGAAACAGGGGGCTATGGCTACACCTTC	CATETGGYGYTF
NA	TRBJ1-1	TRBV19	NA	TGTGCCAGTAGTATTGGTCTAGACACTGAAGCTTTCTTT	CASSIGLDTEAFF
NA	TRBJ2-1	TRBV11-2	TRBD1	TGTGCCAGCAGCGAACGACAGGGGTTCTACAATGAGCAGTTCTTC	CASSERQGFYNEQFF
NA	TRBJ2-4	TRBV20-1	NA	TGCAGTGCTAGAGCCCTAGACATTACCATTCAGTACTTC	CSARALDITIQYF
NA	TRBJ2-1	TRBV7-8	NA	TGTGCCAGCAGCTTAGTTCAGGGTCATTATGAGCAGTTCTTC	CASSLVQGHYEQFF
NA	TRBJ1-2	TRBV6-5	NA	TGTGCCAGCAGTTACTCGGGCAGACAGGGCTACACCTTC	CASSYSGRQGYTF
few	TRBJ1-2	TRBV12-3/TRBV12-4	NA	TGTGCCAGCAGTTTAGACGCAGGGGCTGAGGGCTACACCTTC	CASSLDAGAEGYTF
few	TRBJ1-1	TRBV4-3	NA	TGCGCCAGCAGCCAAGATTACAGGCTGCGGAGCACTGAAGCTTTCTTT	CASSQDYRLRSTEAFF
NA	TRBJ1-4	TRBV4-3	NA	TGCGCCAGCAGCCAAGTATCTTTGGTTCGAGGTTCTAATGAAAAACTGTTTTTT	CASSQVSLVRGSNEKLFF
few	TRBJ2-2	TRBV3-1	NA	TGTGCCAGCAGCCAAGTGAAAGTTTGGGGCACCGGGGAGCTGTTTTTT	CASSQVKVWGTGELFF
few	TRBJ2-5	TRBV29-1	NA	TGCAGCGCCCCCGGGAATCAAGAGACCCAGTACTTC	CSAPGNQETQYF
many	TRBJ2-5	TRBV28	NA	TGTGCCAGCAGTCCCCTCGGGACGCAACATAAAGAGACCCAGTACTTC	CASSPLGTQHKETQYF
NA	TRBJ1-5	TRBV6-6	NA	TGTGCCAGCAGTTACTGGCAGGGGAGAAATCAGCCCCAGCATTTT	CASSYWQGRNQPQHF
many	TRBJ2-7	TRBV10-3	TRBD2	TGTGCCATCAGTGACCCGCCGAGCGGGGGCTCCTACGAGCAGTACTTC	CAISDPPSGGSYEQYF
NA	TRBJ2-5	TRBV7-6	NA	TGTGCCAGCAGCCGAGGAATAGGGGAGACCCAGTACTTC	CASSRGIGETQYF
NA	TRBJ1-5	TRBV7-2	NA	TGTGCCAGCAGCCCGACCGGGACGCCCCTTGTGGCCCAGCATTTT	CASSPTGTPLVAQHF
few	TRBJ1-1	TRBV27	NA	TGTGCCAGCAGTCCCTGGGAGACCTACACTGAAGCTTTCTTT	CASSPWETYTEAFF
few	TRBJ2-5	TRBV4-1	TRBD1	TGCGCCAGCAGCCCAGGACAGGCCCTACAAGAGACCCAGTACTTC	CASSPGQALQETQYF
NA	TRBJ2-1	TRBV7-3	TRBD2	TGTGCCAGCAGCTTATCGGGACTAGATTACTACAATGAGCAGTTCTTC	CASSLSGLDYYNEQFF
many	TRBJ2-3	TRBV7-9	TRBD2	TGTGCCAGCAGGTCAACCGTTCTAGCGGGCCAGAGCACAGATACGCAGTATTTT	CASRSTVLAGQSTDTQYF
NA	TRBJ1-4	TRBV4-1	TRBD1	TGCGCCAGCAGCCAGACCCGGGACAGGGTGGTGTTTGGGGAAAAACTGTTTTTT	CASSQTRDRVVFGEKLFF
few	TRBJ1-2	TRBV6-5	TRBD1	TGTGCCAGCAGTTACTTAGCCAGGGGGAACTATGGCTACACCTTC	CASSYLARGNYGYTF
few	TRBJ1-5	TRBV7-9	NA	TGTGCCAGCAGCTTACTGACAGTCCACAATCAGCCCCAGCATTTT	CASSLLTVHNQPQHF
few	TRBJ1-1	TRBV14	NA	TGTGCCAGCAGCCAAGCGGGAATCAGGACGGACGCTTTCTTT	CASSQAGIRTDAFF
few	TRBJ2-3	TRBV5-4	NA	TGTGCCAGCAGCTTGGGGGGTCTCACAGATACGCAGTATTTT	CASSLGGLTDTQYF
NA	TRBJ2-3	TRBV4-1	NA	TGCGCCAGCAGCCATGGAGATACGCAGTATTTT	CASSHGDTQYF
many	TRBJ2-1	TRBV19	TRBD1	TGTGCCACTCGGACAGGGTATATTGGTGAGCAGTTCTTC	CATRTGYIGEQFF
few	TRBJ2-3	TRBV29-1	NA	TGCAGCGTTGAAAGGACAGGGAGGGGCACAGATACGCAGTATTTT	CSVERTGRGTDTQYF
NA	TRBJ1-2	TRBV6-5	NA	TGTGCCAGCAGTTGGGGCGCGGAAGCTAACTATGGCTACACCTTC	CASSWGAEANYGYTF